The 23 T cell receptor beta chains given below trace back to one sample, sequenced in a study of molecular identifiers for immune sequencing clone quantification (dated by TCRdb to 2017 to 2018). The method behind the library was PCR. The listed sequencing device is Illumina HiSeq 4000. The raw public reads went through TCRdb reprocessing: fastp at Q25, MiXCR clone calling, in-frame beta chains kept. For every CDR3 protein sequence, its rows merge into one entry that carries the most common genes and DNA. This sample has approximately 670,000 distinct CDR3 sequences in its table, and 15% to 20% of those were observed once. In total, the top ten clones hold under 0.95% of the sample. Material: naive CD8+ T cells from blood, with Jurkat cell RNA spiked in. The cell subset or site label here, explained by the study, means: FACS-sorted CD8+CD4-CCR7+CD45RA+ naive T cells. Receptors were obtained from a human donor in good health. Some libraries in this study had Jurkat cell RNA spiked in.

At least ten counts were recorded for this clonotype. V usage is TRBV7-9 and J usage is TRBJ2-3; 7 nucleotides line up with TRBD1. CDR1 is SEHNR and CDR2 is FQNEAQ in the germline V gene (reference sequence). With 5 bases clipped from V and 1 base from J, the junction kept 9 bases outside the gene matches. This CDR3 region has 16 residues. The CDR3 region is CASSPTEGTGTDTQYF. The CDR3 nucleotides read TGTGCCAGCAGCCCGACTGAGGGGACAGGCACAGATACGCAGTATTTT.

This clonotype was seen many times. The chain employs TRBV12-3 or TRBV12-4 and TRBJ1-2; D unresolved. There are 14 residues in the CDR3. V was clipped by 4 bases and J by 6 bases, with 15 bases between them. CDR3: CASSSQGGLDGYTF. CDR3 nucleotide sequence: TGTGCCAGCAGTTCCCAAGGAGGGTTGGATGGCTACACCTTC.

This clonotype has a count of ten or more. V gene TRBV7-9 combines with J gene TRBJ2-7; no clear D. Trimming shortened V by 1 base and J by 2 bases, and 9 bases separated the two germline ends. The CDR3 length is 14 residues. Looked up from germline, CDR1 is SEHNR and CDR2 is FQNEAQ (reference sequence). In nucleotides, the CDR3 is TGTGCCAGCAGCTTAGTGGCATCTCCCTACGAGCAGTACTTC. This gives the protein CASSLVASPYEQYF.

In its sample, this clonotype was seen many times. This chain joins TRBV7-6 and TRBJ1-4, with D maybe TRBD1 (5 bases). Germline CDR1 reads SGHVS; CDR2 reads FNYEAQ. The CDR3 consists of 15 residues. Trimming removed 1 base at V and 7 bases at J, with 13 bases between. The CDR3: CASSLEQGRGEKLFF. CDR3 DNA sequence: TGTGCCAGCAGCTTAGAGCAGGGTCGGGGTGAAAAACTGTTTTTT.

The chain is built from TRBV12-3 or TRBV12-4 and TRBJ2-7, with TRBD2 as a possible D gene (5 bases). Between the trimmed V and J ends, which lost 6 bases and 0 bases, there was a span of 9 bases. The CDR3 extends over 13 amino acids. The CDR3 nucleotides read TGTGCCAGCAGGCTGGGGAGCTCCTACGAGCAGTACTTC. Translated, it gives CASRLGSSYEQYF.

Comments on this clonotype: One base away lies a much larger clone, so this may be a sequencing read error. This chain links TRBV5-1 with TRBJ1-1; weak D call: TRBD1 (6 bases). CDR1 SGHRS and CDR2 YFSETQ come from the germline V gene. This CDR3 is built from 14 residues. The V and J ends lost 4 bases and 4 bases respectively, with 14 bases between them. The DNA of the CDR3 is TGCGCCAGCAGCCTATGGACAGCTCTCACTGAAGCTTTCTTT. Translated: CASSLWTALTEAFF.

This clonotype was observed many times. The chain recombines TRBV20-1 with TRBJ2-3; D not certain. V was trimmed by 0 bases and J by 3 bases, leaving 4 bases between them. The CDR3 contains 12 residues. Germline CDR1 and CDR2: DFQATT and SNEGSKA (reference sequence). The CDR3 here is CSARDITDTQYF. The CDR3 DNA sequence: TGCAGTGCTAGAGATATAACAGATACGCAGTATTTT.

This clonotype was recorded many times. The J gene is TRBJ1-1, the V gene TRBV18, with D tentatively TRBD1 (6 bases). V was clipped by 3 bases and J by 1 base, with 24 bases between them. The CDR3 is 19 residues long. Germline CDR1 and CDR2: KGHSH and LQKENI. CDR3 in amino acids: CASSPTDAGVIAENTEAFF. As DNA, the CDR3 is TGTGCCAGCTCACCGACCGATGCAGGGGTGATAGCTGAGAACACTGAAGCTTTCTTT.

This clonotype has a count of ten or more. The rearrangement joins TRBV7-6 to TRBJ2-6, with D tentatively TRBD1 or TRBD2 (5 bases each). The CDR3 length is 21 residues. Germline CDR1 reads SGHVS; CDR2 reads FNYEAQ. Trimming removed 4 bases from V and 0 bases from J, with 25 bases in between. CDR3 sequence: CASSSQLRGLAEYSGANVLTF. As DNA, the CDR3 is TGTGCCAGCAGCTCACAGCTACGGGGCCTAGCTGAATACTCTGGGGCCAACGTCCTGACTTTC.

In nucleotides, the CDR3 is TGTGCCAGCTGCCTGACAGATTACGAGCAGTACTTC. Amino acid sequence: CASCLTDYEQYF. The gene calls are TRBV7-9 and TRBJ2-7; a weak D match, TRBD1 (5 bases). There are 12 residues in the CDR3. CDR1 SEHNR and CDR2 FQNEAQ come from the germline V gene (reference sequence). V gave up 8 bases and J gave up 4 bases, with 12 bases separating them. Variable domain in full (rest from reference TRBV7-9 and TRBJ2-7): DTGVSQNPRHKITKRGQNVTFRCDPISEHNRLYWYRQTLGQGPEFLTYFQNEAQLEKSRLLSDRFSAERPKGSFSTLEIQRTEQGDSAMYLCASCLTDYEQYFGPGTRLTVT.

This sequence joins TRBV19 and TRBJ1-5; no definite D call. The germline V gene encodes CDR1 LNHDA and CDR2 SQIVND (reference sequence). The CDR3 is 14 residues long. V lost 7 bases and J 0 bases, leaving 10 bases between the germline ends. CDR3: CASTDPTSNQPQHF. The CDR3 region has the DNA TGTGCCAGTACTGACCCTACTAGCAATCAGCCCCAGCATTTT.

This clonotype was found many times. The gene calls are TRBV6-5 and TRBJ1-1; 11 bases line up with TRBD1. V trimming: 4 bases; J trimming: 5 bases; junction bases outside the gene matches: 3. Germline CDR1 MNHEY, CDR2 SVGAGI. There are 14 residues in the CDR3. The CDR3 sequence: CASSFGQGATEAFF. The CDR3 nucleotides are TGTGCCAGCAGTTTCGGACAGGGGGCAACTGAAGCTTTCTTT.

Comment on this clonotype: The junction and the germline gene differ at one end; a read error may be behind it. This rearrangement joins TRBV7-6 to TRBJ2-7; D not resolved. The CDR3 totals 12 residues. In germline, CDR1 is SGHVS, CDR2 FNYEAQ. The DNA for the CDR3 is TGTGCCGGCAGCTTAGAAGGCCACGAGCAGTACTTC. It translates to CAGSLEGHEQYF.

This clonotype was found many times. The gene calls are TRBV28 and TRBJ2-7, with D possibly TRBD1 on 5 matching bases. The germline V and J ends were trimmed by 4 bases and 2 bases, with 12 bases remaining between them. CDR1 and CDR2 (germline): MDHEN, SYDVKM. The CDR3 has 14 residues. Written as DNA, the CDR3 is TGTGCCAGCAGTTATGGTAGGGGCCCCTACGAGCAGTACTTC. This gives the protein CASSYGRGPYEQYF.

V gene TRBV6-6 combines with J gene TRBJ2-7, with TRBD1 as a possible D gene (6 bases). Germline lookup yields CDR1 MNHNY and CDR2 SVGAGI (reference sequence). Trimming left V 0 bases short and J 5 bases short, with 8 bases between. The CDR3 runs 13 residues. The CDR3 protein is CASSYSRTDEQYF. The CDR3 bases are TGTGCCAGCAGTTACTCAAGGACAGACGAGCAGTACTTC.

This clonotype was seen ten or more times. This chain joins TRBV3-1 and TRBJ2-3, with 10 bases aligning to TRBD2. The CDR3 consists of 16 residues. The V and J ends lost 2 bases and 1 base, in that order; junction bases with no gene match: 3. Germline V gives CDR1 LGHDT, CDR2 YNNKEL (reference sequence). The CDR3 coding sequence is TGTGCCAGCAGCCAACTAGCGGGAGTGGGCACAGATACGCAGTATTTT. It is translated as CASSQLAGVGTDTQYF.

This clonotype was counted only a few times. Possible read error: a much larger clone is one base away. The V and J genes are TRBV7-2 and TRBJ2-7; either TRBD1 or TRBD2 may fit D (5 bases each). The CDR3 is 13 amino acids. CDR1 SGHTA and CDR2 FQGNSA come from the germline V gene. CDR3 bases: TGTGCCAGCAGCTTAGACGGGGCCTACGGGCAGTACTTC. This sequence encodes CASSLDGAYGQYF.

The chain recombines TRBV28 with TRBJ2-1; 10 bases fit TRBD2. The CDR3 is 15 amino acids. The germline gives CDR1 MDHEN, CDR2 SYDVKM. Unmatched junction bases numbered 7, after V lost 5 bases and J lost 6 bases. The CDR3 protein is CASSPGTSESNEQFF. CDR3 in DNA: TGTGCCAGCAGTCCCGGGACTAGCGAATCCAATGAGCAGTTCTTC.

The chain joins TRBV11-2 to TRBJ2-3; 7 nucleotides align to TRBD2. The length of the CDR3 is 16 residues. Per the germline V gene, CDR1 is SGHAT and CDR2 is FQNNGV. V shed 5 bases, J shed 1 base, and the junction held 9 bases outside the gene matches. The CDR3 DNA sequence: TGTGCCAGCAGCCGAGCGGGGTTGCGCGGCACAGATACGCAGTATTTT. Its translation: CASSRAGLRGTDTQYF.

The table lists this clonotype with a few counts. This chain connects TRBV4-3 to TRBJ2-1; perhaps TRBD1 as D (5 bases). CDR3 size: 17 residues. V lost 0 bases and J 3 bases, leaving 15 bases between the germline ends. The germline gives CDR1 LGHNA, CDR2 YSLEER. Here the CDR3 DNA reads TGCGCCAGCAGCCAAGATCACTTGGGGCACAGCTACAATGAGCAGTTCTTC. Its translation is CASSQDHLGHSYNEQFF.

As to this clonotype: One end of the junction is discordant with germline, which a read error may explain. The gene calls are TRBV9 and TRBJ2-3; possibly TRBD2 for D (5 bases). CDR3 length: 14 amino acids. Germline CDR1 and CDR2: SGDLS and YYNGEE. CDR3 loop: CASGVSEFPDTQYF. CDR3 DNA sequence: TGTGCCAGCGGCGTTAGCGAGTTTCCAGATACGCAGTATTTT. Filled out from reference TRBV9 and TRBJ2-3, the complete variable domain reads DSGVTQTPKHLITATGQRVTLRCSPRSGDLSVYWYQQSLDQGLQFLIQYYNGEERAKGNILERFSAQQFPDLHSELNLSSLELGDSALYFCASGVSEFPDTQYFGPGTRLTVL.

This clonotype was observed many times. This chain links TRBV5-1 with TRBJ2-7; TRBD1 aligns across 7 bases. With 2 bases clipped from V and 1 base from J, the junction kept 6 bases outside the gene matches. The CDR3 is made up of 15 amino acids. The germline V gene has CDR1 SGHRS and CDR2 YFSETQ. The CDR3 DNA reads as TGCGCCAGCAGCTTTACCGGGACAGAATCCTACGAGCAGTACTTC. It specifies CASSFTGTESYEQYF.

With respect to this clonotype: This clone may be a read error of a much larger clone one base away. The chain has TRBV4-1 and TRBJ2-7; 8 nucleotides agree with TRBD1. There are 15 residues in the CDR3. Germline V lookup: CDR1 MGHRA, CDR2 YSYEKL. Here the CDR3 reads CTSSLITGGSYEQYF. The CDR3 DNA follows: TGCACCAGCAGCCTCATAACAGGGGGCTCCTACGAGCAGTACTTC.